The 20 T cell receptor beta chains below were found in one sample sequenced in a study of memory CD4+ T cells and cytomegalovirus serostatus. Using immunoSEQ multiplex PCR, the repertoire was profiled, and TCRdb retains in-frame clones only, with some absent. The table includes about 61,000 clones, around 83% detected once. Single viable CD3+CD4+CD8-CD45RO+ cells were sorted as the memory CD4+ T cells. Material for sequencing was memory CD4+ T cells from blood. These receptors all come from an adult in good health and CMV-seronegative.

V gene TRBV6-1 combines with J gene TRBJ2-7, with TRBD1 as a possible D gene (6 bases). The CDR3 extends over 15 amino acids. V dropped 2 bases and J dropped 5 bases, with 16 bases sitting between them. The germline V gene encodes CDR1 MNHNS and CDR2 SASEGT. CDR3 sequence (DNA): TGTGCCAGCAGTGAAAGCGCCAGGGGTCGGGACGAGCAGTACTTC. Translated: CASSESARGRDEQYF.

The chain uses TRBV4-2 and TRBJ2-3; 7 bases match TRBD2. Germline CDR1 LGHNA, CDR2 YNFKEQ. The length of the CDR3 is 16 residues. V trimming: 3 bases; J trimming: 0 bases; junction bases outside the gene matches: 6. CDR3 in DNA: TGTGCCAGCAGCCAGGCGGCGGGGGAGAGCACAGATACGCAGTATTTT. The encoded protein is CASSQAAGESTDTQYF.

This clone was recorded only once. Here the CDR3 reads CASIRRWGLAGPGGYNEQFF. CDR3 coding DNA: TGTGCCAGCATCCGCAGGTGGGGGCTAGCGGGTCCTGGGGGGTACAATGAGCAGTTCTTC. The chain has TRBV27 and TRBJ2-1; the match to TRBD2 covers 8 bases. The ends lost 7 bases at V and 4 bases at J; junction bases unmatched: 24. This CDR3 region has 20 residues. In germline, CDR1 is MNHEY, CDR2 SMNVEV (reference sequence).

The chain is built from TRBV29-1 and TRBJ1-5; D is undetermined. V lost 4 bases and J lost 2, with 9 bases in between. The CDR3 is 13 residues long. The germline V gene has CDR1 SQVTM and CDR2 ANQGSEA. CDR3 in amino acids: CSVGPDGNQPQHF. In DNA, the CDR3 is TGCAGCGTTGGACCAGACGGCAATCAGCCCCAGCATTTT. The full variable domain, rest sourced from reference TRBV29-1 and TRBJ1-5, is SAVISQKPSRDICQRGTSLTIQCQVDSQVTMMFWYRQQPGQSLTLIATANQGSEATYESGFVIDKFPISRPNLTFSTLTVSNMSPEDSSIYLCSVGPDGNQPQHFGDGTRLSIL.

The V call is TRBV19, the J call TRBJ2-7; TRBD2 aligns across 7 bases. Germline CDR1 LNHDA, CDR2 SQIVND (reference sequence). Trimming at V came to 6 bases and at J to 6 bases, leaving 11 bases not matched to a gene. The CDR3 length is 14 residues. The CDR3 nucleotides are TGTGCCAGTAGAGCCCAAGGACTAGTTGGCGAGCAGTACTTC. Its translation is CASRAQGLVGEQYF.

The CDR3, as DNA: TGTGCCAGCAGCGTAGGATTTAGCGGGGGGGGGAGGTCCTACAATGAGCAGTTCTTC. This gives the protein CASSVGFSGGGRSYNEQFF. This sequence joins TRBV9 and TRBJ2-1; the match to TRBD2 covers 11 bases. This CDR3 is built from 19 residues. Germline V lookup: CDR1 SGDLS, CDR2 YYNGEE. V dropped 0 bases and J dropped 1; count of bases not matched to a gene: 9.

The gene calls are TRBV2 and TRBJ2-1; TRBD1 is a possible D gene (5 bases). The germline V gene encodes CDR1 SNHLY and CDR2 FYNNEI. This CDR3 is 15 amino acids long. Trimming pared 4 bases from V and 4 bases from J, leaving 14 bases between. The CDR3 DNA follows: TGTGCCAGCAGTGGACAGACCGACCCATACAATGAGCAGTTCTTC. Its protein is CASSGQTDPYNEQFF.

This chain joins TRBV7-8 and TRBJ2-3; 8 bases agree with TRBD2. Unmatched junction bases numbered 8, after V lost 4 bases and J lost 5 bases. Germline CDR1 is SGHVS and CDR2 is FQNEAQ. CDR3 length equals 15 residues. The CDR3 protein is CASSWRPGGVDTQYF. CDR3 DNA: TGTGCCAGCAGCTGGCGACCGGGAGGGGTAGATACGCAGTATTTT. The whole variable domain, remainder taken from reference TRBV7-8 and TRBJ2-3, is GAGVSQSPRYKVAKRGQDVALRCDPISGHVSLFWYQQALGQGPEFLTYFQNEAQLDKSGLPSDRFFAERPEGSVSTLKIQRTQQEDSAVYLCASSWRPGGVDTQYFGPGTRLTVL.

The chain couples TRBV7-3 to TRBJ2-3; the match to TRBD2 covers 8 bases. V lost 5 bases, J lost 2 bases, and 6 bases stayed unmatched. CDR3 length: 15 residues. The germline CDR1 and CDR2 sequences are SGHTA and FQGTGA. CDR3: CASSRAGESTDTQYF. CDR3 nucleotide sequence: TGTGCCAGCAGCCGAGCGGGGGAATCCACAGATACGCAGTATTTT.

The chain links TRBV11-2 to TRBJ1-2; perhaps TRBD1 as D (6 bases). This CDR3 region has 13 residues. V was shortened by 5 bases and J by 4 bases, with 11 bases between the two germline ends. CDR1 is SGHAT, CDR2 FQNNGV, per germline. CDR3 region: CASSPRGRYGYTF. In nucleotides, the CDR3 is TGTGCCAGCAGCCCTCGGGGGCGCTATGGCTACACCTTC.

V and J are TRBV6-6 and TRBJ1-2, with 9 nucleotides matching TRBD1. CDR3 size: 13 residues. The J segment lost 5 bases and the V segment lost 7 bases, leaving 5 bases of the junction unmatched. From germline, CDR1 is MNHNY and CDR2 SVGAGI (reference sequence). CDR3 sequence: CASNGGTGYGYTF. The CDR3 DNA reads TGTGCCAGCAACGGCGGGACAGGGTATGGCTACACCTTC.

The rearrangement uses TRBV7-9 and TRBJ2-3; the match to TRBD2 covers 7 bases. Germline V CDR1 and CDR2: SEHNR, FQNEAQ (reference sequence). CDR3 length: 15 residues. The V and J ends lost 1 base and 2 bases, in that order; junction bases with no gene match: 3. The CDR3 DNA sequence: TGTGCCAGCAGCTTAGGCGGGAGAGACACAGATACGCAGTATTTT. The encoded protein is CASSLGGRDTDTQYF.

Points on this clone: The junction departs from germline at one end; a sequencing error may be responsible. This chain links TRBV29-1 with TRBJ2-7; the match to TRBD1 covers 9 bases. The CDR3 covers 12 residues. Germline assignment: CDR1 SQVTM and CDR2 ANQGSEA. The CDR3 DNA is TGCAGCGTGGAAGGACAGGGGCTTGAGCAGTACTTC. Translating it yields CSVEGQGLEQYF.

This rearrangement joins TRBV7-9 to TRBJ1-1; no reliable D call. V gave up 1 base and J gave up 3 bases, with 9 bases separating them. CDR3 length equals 14 residues. Per the germline V gene, CDR1 is SEHNR and CDR2 is FQNEAQ (reference sequence). CDR3 DNA: TGTGCCAGCAGCTTAGAGGTTCCGGACACTGAAGCTTTCTTT. Translated: CASSLEVPDTEAFF.

This clone was recorded a few times. The CDR3 sequence is CASSQTPGRSTDTQYF. The CDR3 DNA reads as TGCGCCAGCAGCCAGACCCCGGGACGGAGCACAGATACGCAGTATTTT. J is TRBJ2-3 and V is TRBV4-1; D may be TRBD1 or TRBD2 (5 bases each). The CDR3 length is 16 residues. Germline CDR1 MGHRA, CDR2 YSYEKL. The ends were cut back, 3 bases at V and 0 bases at J, with 13 bases in the middle.

The V call is TRBV9, the J call TRBJ2-7, with a weak D call TRBD1 (6 bases). Between the trimmed V and J ends, which lost 0 bases and 1 base, there was a span of 8 bases. This CDR3 has 14 residues. Germline values: CDR1 SGDLS, CDR2 YYNGEE. The chain's CDR3 is CASSVGRGSYEQYF. CDR3 sequence (DNA): TGTGCCAGCAGCGTAGGCAGGGGATCCTACGAGCAGTACTTC.

The J gene is TRBJ2-3, the V gene TRBV7-3; 10 nucleotides align to TRBD1. The CDR3 has 14 residues. Unmatched junction bases numbered 4, after V lost 5 bases and J lost 5 bases. Germline CDR1 is SGHTA and CDR2 is FQGTGA. The CDR3: CASSRDRGIDTQYF. The CDR3, as DNA: TGTGCCAGCAGCAGGGACAGGGGTATAGATACGCAGTATTTT.

This clone came up a few times. The chain employs TRBV6-5 and TRBJ2-7; 8 nucleotides agree with TRBD1. V shed 8 bases, J shed 0 bases, and the junction held 9 bases outside the gene matches. CDR3 size: 15 residues. In germline, CDR1 is MNHEY, CDR2 SVGAGI. The CDR3, as DNA: TGTGCCAGCGGTAGACAGGGGCTGAGCTCCTACGAGCAGTACTTC. Protein sequence: CASGRQGLSSYEQYF.

The chain recombines TRBV10-3 with TRBJ1-1; no clear D. CDR1 is ENHRY, CDR2 SYGVKD, per germline. The CDR3 is 14 amino acids. Deletions cut 10 bases from V and 1 base from J, with 16 bases between. The CDR3 loop is CATQAGQTNTEAFF. The CDR3 DNA is TGTGCCACCCAGGCAGGCCAGACGAACACTGAAGCTTTCTTT.

The rearrangement links TRBV5-4 to TRBJ2-3; D is undetermined. Between the trimmed V and J ends, which lost 3 bases and 1 base, there was a span of 15 bases. The CDR3 is 16 amino acids. The germline gives CDR1 SGHNT, CDR2 YYREEE (reference sequence). CDR3 sequence: CASSSTGRIRTDTQYF. The CDR3 region has the DNA TGTGCCAGCAGCTCCACCGGTCGGATACGCACAGATACGCAGTATTTT.